A single sample gave rise to the 13 T cell receptor beta chains below, sequenced in a study of PD-L1 blockade in urothelial cancer. Assay used: immunoSEQ multiplex PCR; TCRdb lists only in-frame clones, some missing. The sample lists 45,000 to 65,000 clones, over 70% seen once, with about 5.3% in the top ten. The specimen was PBMCs, collected around atezolizumab (anti-PD-L1) treatment. The receptors come from a middle-aged man with urothelial cancer.

V is TRBV30 and J is TRBJ1-5; D might be TRBD1 (6 bases). Germline V gene sequence: CDR1 GTSNPN, CDR2 SVGIG (reference sequence). Deletions cut 5 bases from V and 2 bases from J, with 13 bases between. This CDR3 has 14 amino acids. The CDR3 sequence: CAWPGDTGNQPQHF. As DNA, the CDR3 is TGTGCCTGGCCCGGGGACACAGGCAATCAGCCCCAGCATTTT.

This chain joins TRBV30 and TRBJ2-7, with D tentatively TRBD1 (5 bases). Per germline, CDR1 GTSNPN and CDR2 SVGIG (reference sequence). This CDR3 contains 11 residues. V lost 2 bases to trimming and J lost 3 bases, with 5 bases between them. The CDR3 spells CAWSQGYEQYF. Written as DNA, the CDR3 is TGTGCCTGGAGTCAGGGCTACGAGCAGTACTTC.

CDR3 sequence: CASRRAGGGEQTQYF. CDR3 bases: TGTGCCAGCCGTCGAGCGGGAGGTGGCGAGCAGACCCAGTACTTC. This chain links TRBV27 with TRBJ2-5, with 9 nucleotides matching TRBD2. The germline V gene has CDR1 MNHEY and CDR2 SMNVEV (reference sequence). The CDR3 covers 15 residues. J lost 6 bases, V lost 8 bases, and 13 bases had no gene match.

In its sample, this clone was seen a few times. V usage is TRBV7-2 and J usage is TRBJ2-7; D possibly corresponds to TRBD1 (6 bases). CDR3 size: 12 residues. Germline values: CDR1 SGHTA, CDR2 FQGNSA. Trimming stripped 5 bases from V and 3 bases from J, with 8 bases between. Here the CDR3 DNA reads TGTGCCAGCAGCGCACAGGGCTACGAGCAGTACTTC. Amino acid sequence: CASSAQGYEQYF.

V gene TRBV18 combines with J gene TRBJ2-7; maybe TRBD1 (5 bases). CDR1 and CDR2 from the germline V gene are KGHSH and LQKENI. CDR3 size: 13 residues. V gave up 5 bases and J gave up 3 bases, with 11 bases separating them. CDR3 residues: CASSKGRDYEQYF. CDR3 sequence (DNA): TGTGCCAGCTCAAAGGGCAGGGACTACGAGCAGTACTTC.

V gene TRBV7-9 combines with J gene TRBJ2-7, with D perhaps TRBD1 (7 bases). There are 14 residues in the CDR3. CDR1 and CDR2 from the germline V gene are SEHNR and FQNEAQ (reference sequence). V was clipped by 1 base and J by 5 bases, with 12 bases between them. The CDR3 sequence: CASSLEGRGDEQYF. The CDR3 DNA follows: TGTGCCAGCAGCTTAGAGGGCAGGGGGGACGAGCAGTACTTC. Complete variable domain (other parts from reference TRBV7-9 and TRBJ2-7): DTGVSQNPRHKITKRGQNVTFRCDPISEHNRLYWYRQTLGQGPEFLTYFQNEAQLEKSRLLSDRFSAERPKGSFSTLEIQRTEQGDSAMYLCASSLEGRGDEQYFGPGTRLTVT.

This clone was detected only a few times. The rearrangement joins TRBV6-5 to TRBJ2-1; the match to TRBD2 covers 9 bases. The CDR3 is 15 amino acids. With 7 bases clipped from V and 7 bases from J, the junction kept 11 bases outside the gene matches. Germline lookup yields CDR1 MNHEY and CDR2 SVGAGI. The CDR3 protein is CASKGAGGGENEQFF. The CDR3 DNA is TGTGCCAGCAAGGGGGCGGGAGGGGGGGAAAATGAGCAGTTCTTC.

This sequence joins TRBV7-3 and TRBJ2-1, with TRBD1 identical over 8 bases. J was trimmed by 3 bases and V by 5 bases; bases with no gene match: 6. Germline V gene lookup returns CDR1 SGHTA and CDR2 FQGTGA. The CDR3 has 15 residues. CDR3 loop: CASSGGGTGYNEQFF. DNA for the CDR3: TGTGCCAGCAGCGGAGGGGGGACAGGCTACAATGAGCAGTTCTTC.

V usage is TRBV7-2 and J usage is TRBJ2-3, with TRBD1 as a possible D gene (6 bases). Trimming cost V 8 bases and J 0 bases, with 15 bases left between them. CDR1 and CDR2 from the germline V gene are SGHTA and FQGNSA. CDR3 size: 15 residues. CDR3 sequence reads: CASGYRTASTDTQYF. In nucleotides, the CDR3 is TGTGCCAGCGGCTACAGGACAGCTAGCACAGATACGCAGTATTTT.

The V and J genes are TRBV9 and TRBJ2-3; no firm D call. Germline assignment: CDR1 SGDLS and CDR2 YYNGEE. The CDR3 totals 20 residues. V shed 2 bases and J shed 0 bases, with 25 bases lying between them. The CDR3 here is CASSVAPGAGPPASTDTQYF. In DNA, the CDR3 is TGTGCCAGCAGCGTCGCCCCCGGTGCAGGTCCGCCGGCAAGCACAGATACGCAGTATTTT. The full variable domain, rest sourced from reference TRBV9 and TRBJ2-3, is DSGVTQTPKHLITATGQRVTLRCSPRSGDLSVYWYQQSLDQGLQFLIQYYNGEERAKGNILERFSAQQFPDLHSELNLSSLELGDSALYFCASSVAPGAGPPASTDTQYFGPGTRLTVL.

This rearrangement joins TRBV4-1 to TRBJ2-1, with 7 bases matching TRBD1. The CDR3 loop spans 14 amino acids. CDR1 and CDR2 from the germline V gene are MGHRA and YSYEKL. The trim removed 4 bases at V and 5 bases at J, leaving 5 bases unmatched. The CDR3 nucleotides are TGCGCCAGCAGCCGAGGGGGCCTGGACAATGAGCAGTTCTTC. Protein: CASSRGGLDNEQFF.

This clone turned up a few times. The chain is built from TRBV2 and TRBJ1-1, with D maybe TRBD1 (5 bases). The CDR3 covers 15 residues. V was trimmed by 3 bases and J by 2 bases, leaving 13 bases between them. CDR1 and CDR2 (germline): SNHLY, FYNNEI. Here the CDR3 DNA reads TGTGCCAGCAGTGAGGTTCAGGGCCAAAACACTGAAGCTTTCTTT. Amino acid sequence: CASSEVQGQNTEAFF.

This chain connects TRBV2 to TRBJ2-1; D gene uncertain. Trimming took off 2 bases at V and 4 bases at J, with 12 bases between the two ends. The CDR3 is 15 amino acids. Germline CDR1 SNHLY, CDR2 FYNNEI. In nucleotides, the CDR3 is TGTGCCAGCAGTGAAAGGAGTCTTGGGTACAATGAGCAGTTCTTC. As protein: CASSERSLGYNEQFF.